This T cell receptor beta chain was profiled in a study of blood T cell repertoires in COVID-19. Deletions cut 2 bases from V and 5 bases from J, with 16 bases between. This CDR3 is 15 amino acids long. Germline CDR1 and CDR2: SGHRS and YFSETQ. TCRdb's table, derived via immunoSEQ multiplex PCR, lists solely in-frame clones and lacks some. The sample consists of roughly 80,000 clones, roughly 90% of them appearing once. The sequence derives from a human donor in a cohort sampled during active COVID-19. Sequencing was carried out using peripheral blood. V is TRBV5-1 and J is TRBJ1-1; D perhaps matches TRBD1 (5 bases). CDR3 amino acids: CASSFVGGRETEAFF. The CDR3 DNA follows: TGCGCCAGCAGCTTCGTCGGGGGAAGGGAGACTGAAGCTTTCTTT.